This T cell receptor beta chain is drawn from a study of T cell repertoires in cytomegalovirus infection (dated by TCRdb to between 2018 and 2021). For the wider study: Because public TCR beta signatures pointed to carriage of CMV infection together with the matching HLA type, the HLA type of each donor mattered for the analysis.

Via the germline V gene, CDR1 is SGHTA and CDR2 FQGNSA. After removal of 3 bases from V and 6 bases from J, the junction retains 6 bases not matched to a gene. The CDR3 has 15 amino acids, counting the end cysteine and phenylalanine. Solely the CDR3 DNA is kept, with 45 bases framed from the first base. Beyond this particular receptor, the publication reports: In both this cohort and an independent roughly 400-donor cohort, the cumulative frequency of public TCR beta family members distinguished carriers of CMV infection plus the relevant HLA type. The ex vivo response was dominated by HLA-C-restricted CMV-specific TCR beta clonotypes, which also provided the single most frequent clonotype in two of eight donors.

TCRdb names Illumina HiSeq 1500 as the instrument used. The public reads were run again by TCRdb, first through fastp at Q25 and then through MiXCR, and only productive beta chains were kept. CDR3 protein sequences are deduplicated, and each keeps its most common genes and DNA. This sample has about 320,000 distinct CDR3 sequences in its table, and over 7.5% of those were observed once. The leading ten clones occupy around 4.1% of the sample. To note about this clonotype: The specificity of this receptor is unknown. One base away there is no much larger clone; base qualities are not given.

This receptor was taken from a human donor in good health (CMV status not recorded). Some clones in this sample may be carry-over from other donors' samples. Material: PBMCs. In this chain, TRBV7-2 is recombined with TRBJ2-2, with 8 junctional bases fitting TRBD1. Read as DNA, the sequence is TGTGCCAGCAGCTTTGACAGGGGTTGGGCCGGGGAGCTGTTTTTT. Translated, this is CASSFDRGWAGELFF.